The rows below give T cell receptor beta chains drawn from one sample of a study of cytomegalovirus exposure and HLA in healthy donors. This table comes from immunoSEQ multiplex PCR, and its TCRdb copy is limited to in-frame clones, with some not included. The sample lists some 77,000 clones, approximately 75% occurring once. The sample taken for sequencing was PBMCs. The origin of the receptors is a woman in her 40s in good health and CMV-seronegative. Both conserved end residues are part of each CDR3. The D gene is left open where the match is weak. Rows may omit the clone size; those that give it use once, few, many or a size class.

V gene	J gene	D gene	clone size	CDR3 protein	CDR3 DNA
TRBV4-1	TRBJ2-7	TRBD2	-	CASSKWTSGSFDEQYF	TGCGCCAGCAGCAAATGGACTAGCGGGAGTTTCGACGAGCAGTACTTC
TRBV7-2	TRBJ2-1	-	-	CASSFIGNYNEQFF	TGTGCCAGCAGCTTTATCGGGAACTACAATGAGCAGTTCTTC
TRBV5-1	TRBJ2-3	TRBD2	-	CASSWLPGLAGDTQYF	TGCGCCAGCAGCTGGTTACCGGGACTAGCGGGAGATACGCAGTATTTT
TRBV7-2	TRBJ2-7	-	-	CASSLRRVAIPEQYF	TGTGCCAGCAGCTTGAGGCGGGTTGCCATTCCCGAGCAGTACTTC
TRBV5-1	TRBJ2-2	-	-	CASTRESPNTGELFF	TGCGCCAGCACCAGGGAATCTCCGAACACCGGGGAGCTGTTTTTT
TRBV5-6	TRBJ2-7	-	-	CASSLYRTSYEQYF	TGTGCCAGCAGCTTATACAGAACGTCCTACGAGCAGTACTTC
TRBV5-4	TRBJ1-1	-	-	CASSLQQNTEAFF	TGTGCCAGCAGCTTGCAACAGAACACTGAAGCTTTCTTT
TRBV5-8	TRBJ2-1	TRBD2	few	CASSRPGLALNEQFF	TGTGCCAGCAGCCGACCGGGACTAGCTCTAAATGAGCAGTTCTTC
TRBV12-5	TRBJ2-7	TRBD1	-	CASGTGQGSYEQYF	TGTGCTAGTGGGACGGGACAGGGATCCTACGAGCAGTACTTC
TRBV4-3	TRBJ2-1	TRBD2	-	CASSQDREREEYEQFF	TGCGCCAGCAGCCAAGATCGCGAGCGGGAGGAGTATGAGCAGTTCTTC
TRBV7-9	TRBJ1-1	TRBD1	-	CASSSSQGFAEAFF	TGTGCCAGCAGCTCTTCACAGGGGTTCGCTGAAGCTTTCTTT
TRBV7-2	TRBJ2-5	TRBD1	once	CASSSGTDQETQYF	TGTGCCAGCAGCTCCGGGACAGACCAAGAGACCCAGTACTTC
TRBV9	TRBJ1-6	-	-	CASSRGYNSPLHF	TGTGCCAGCAGTAGGGGATATAATTCACCCCTCCACTTT
TRBV14	TRBJ2-7	TRBD2	-	CASSQSYWTSGGSYEQYF	TGTGCCAGCAGCCAATCATACTGGACTAGCGGGGGATCCTACGAGCAGTACTTC
TRBV10-3	TRBJ1-1	TRBD1	-	CAIRGESGTGTMNTEAFF	TGTGCCATCAGGGGCGAATCCGGGACAGGCACCATGAACACTGAAGCTTTCTTT
TRBV30	TRBJ1-2	-	-	CAWTPGESGYTF	TGTGCCTGGACTCCGGGAGAAAGTGGCTACACCTTC
TRBV18	TRBJ1-3	-	-	CASSRLQGPYSSGNTIYF	TGTGCCAGCTCACGACTCCAGGGGCCTTATTCCTCTGGAAACACCATATATTTT
TRBV29-1	TRBJ2-7	TRBD1	few	CSVQTGGGGEQYF	TGCAGCGTTCAAACAGGGGGTGGAGGCGAGCAGTACTTC
TRBV2	TRBJ1-1	TRBD1	few	CASSGQGGNTEAFF	TGTGCCAGCAGTGGGCAGGGGGGGAACACTGAAGCTTTCTTT
TRBV19	TRBJ2-1	TRBD2	-	CASSPVSGGGNEQFF	TGTGCCAGTAGCCCTGTTAGCGGGGGGGGCAATGAGCAGTTCTTC
TRBV5-6	TRBJ2-7	TRBD1	-	CASSLGQGAHEQYF	TGTGCCAGCAGCCTGGGACAGGGGGCACACGAGCAGTACTTC
TRBV18	TRBJ2-7	-	once	CASSPGGGGNEQYF	TGTGCCAGCTCACCCGGAGGGGGCGGGAACGAGCAGTACTTC
TRBV5-4	TRBJ2-7	-	-	CASSTPGTGSYEQYF	TGTGCCAGCAGCACTCCCGGGACTGGCTCCTACGAGCAGTACTTC
TRBV7-2	TRBJ2-1	-	-	CASSLLTNEQFF	TGTGCCAGCAGCCTCCTAACCAATGAGCAGTTCTTC
TRBV29-1	TRBJ2-5	TRBD1	-	CSVGTGEQETQYF	TGCAGCGTTGGCACAGGGGAACAAGAGACCCAGTACTTC
TRBV19	TRBJ2-7	-	-	CASSIRYRDTRGEQYF	TGTGCCAGTAGTATACGATACCGGGACACACGGGGTGAGCAGTACTTC
TRBV19	TRBJ2-1	-	-	CASSIEGTWDQGSEQFF	TGTGCCAGTAGTATTGAGGGAACCTGGGACCAGGGGAGCGAGCAGTTCTTC
TRBV28	TRBJ2-1	TRBD2	-	CASSLFGGGQDEQFF	TGTGCCAGCAGTTTGTTCGGGGGGGGCCAAGATGAGCAGTTCTTC
TRBV5-1	TRBJ2-1	TRBD2	once	CASSPRGGTSGVYNEQFF	TGCGCCAGCAGCCCGCGGGGGGGGACTAGCGGGGTTTACAATGAGCAGTTCTTC
TRBV6-1	TRBJ2-7	TRBD1	-	CASSDPDRVSTYEQYF	TGTGCCAGCAGTGACCCCGACAGGGTCTCAACCTACGAGCAGTACTTC
TRBV7-6	TRBJ1-1	TRBD1	once	CASSPLVQGDTEAFF	TGTGCCAGCAGCCCCCTTGTGCAGGGGGACACTGAAGCTTTCTTT
TRBV4-1	TRBJ1-1	-	-	CASSQVPVGTEAFF	TGCGCCAGCAGCCAAGTCCCGGTCGGGACTGAAGCTTTCTTT
TRBV27	TRBJ2-1	TRBD2	-	CASSVSGSRNEQFF	TGTGCCAGCAGTGTAAGCGGGAGTAGGAATGAGCAGTTCTTC
TRBV4-1	TRBJ2-1	-	once	CASSQVVGLQPYNEQFF	TGCGCCAGCAGCCAAGTTGTAGGACTACAGCCCTACAATGAGCAGTTCTTC
TRBV21-1	TRBJ1-5	-	-	CASSKWVGAWCIGNQPQHF	TGTGCCAGCAGCAAATGGGTTGGGGCTTGGTGCATTGGCAATCAGCCCCAGCATTTT
TRBV30	TRBJ1-1	TRBD1	-	CAWNWIGTDTEAFF	TGTGCCTGGAATTGGATAGGGACAGACACTGAAGCTTTCTTT
TRBV4-1	TRBJ1-1	TRBD1	-	CASSQGRQGLTALNTEAFF	TGCGCCAGCAGCCAAGGGAGACAGGGCCTCACAGCCCTGAACACTGAAGCTTTCTTT
TRBV10-1	TRBJ1-1	-	-	CASSNSARGSGLNTEAFF	TGCGCCAGCAGTAATTCCGCCAGGGGTTCAGGCCTGAACACTGAAGCTTTCTTT
TRBV10-2	TRBJ1-3	-	-	CASSKVDRPTGNTIYF	TGCGCCAGCAGTAAGGTTGACAGGCCCACTGGAAACACCATATATTTT
TRBV7-2	TRBJ2-4	-	-	CASSPAGDLAKNIQYF	TGTGCCAGCAGCCCAGCCGGGGACTTAGCCAAAAACATTCAGTACTTC
TRBV15	TRBJ2-7	-	-	CATSRGWGQGVVEQYF	TGTGCCACCAGCAGAGGCTGGGGGCAGGGAGTCGTCGAGCAGTACTTC
TRBV9	TRBJ2-5	-	-	CASSSYSQETQYF	TGTGCCAGCAGCTCCTACTCCCAAGAGACCCAGTACTTC
TRBV5-1	TRBJ1-6	TRBD1	-	CASSPTGLNSPLHF	TGCGCCAGCAGCCCGACAGGGTTGAATTCACCCCTCCACTTT
TRBV19	TRBJ1-1	TRBD1	few	CASRLTGVNTEAFF	TGTGCCAGTAGATTGACAGGGGTGAACACTGAAGCTTTCTTT
TRBV7-8	TRBJ2-7	TRBD1	-	CASSTLDRDDYEQYF	TGTGCCAGCAGCACCTTGGACAGGGATGATTACGAGCAGTACTTC
TRBV7-2	TRBJ1-1	TRBD1	once	CASSLVRGPRTEAFF	TGTGCCAGCAGCTTAGTAAGGGGGCCTCGGACTGAAGCTTTCTTT
TRBV5-1	TRBJ2-3	TRBD2	-	CASSLGRAGGTDTQYF	TGCGCCAGCAGCTTGGGCCGGGCGGGGGGCACAGATACGCAGTATTTT
TRBV7-3	TRBJ2-3	TRBD2	-	CASSLAGGRTDTQYF	TGTGCCAGCAGCTTAGCGGGGGGGCGCACAGATACGCAGTATTTT
TRBV6-1	TRBJ2-5	TRBD1	-	CASASSGTGQETQYF	TGTGCCAGCGCCTCTTCTGGGACAGGGCAAGAGACCCAGTACTTC
TRBV10-3	TRBJ1-5	TRBD1	once	CAISPRDRGVEQPQHF	TGTGCCATCAGCCCTCGGGACAGGGGAGTAGAACAGCCCCAGCATTTT
TRBV7-3	TRBJ2-7	-	-	CASSSDSGPSYEQYF	TGTGCCAGCAGCTCGGACAGCGGACCGTCCTACGAGCAGTACTTC
TRBV18	TRBJ2-3	TRBD1	-	CASSPAGPGGLDTQYF	TGTGCCAGCTCACCAGCTGGTCCAGGGGGCTTAGATACGCAGTATTTT
TRBV29-1	TRBJ1-2	-	-	CSVEGILGVHGYTF	TGCAGCGTTGAGGGAATATTAGGGGTGCATGGCTACACCTTC
TRBV28	TRBJ1-5	-	-	CASSFGQGRQPQHF	TGTGCCAGCAGTTTTGGGCAGGGTCGTCAGCCCCAGCATTTT
TRBV11-3	TRBJ2-1	TRBD2	-	CASSLVIAGEGNEQFF	TGTGCCAGCAGCTTAGTAATAGCGGGGGAAGGGAATGAGCAGTTCTTC
TRBV27	TRBJ2-3	TRBD1	once	CASSYTGTGGTDTQYF	TGTGCCAGCAGCTACACAGGGACAGGGGGCACAGATACGCAGTATTTT
TRBV10-2	TRBJ1-2	-	-	CASSESDYYGYTF	TGCGCCAGCAGTGAGTCTGACTACTATGGCTACACCTTC